The 32 T cell receptor beta chains presented below share a single source sample, sequenced in a study of monozygotic twins with inflammatory bowel disease. TCRdb re-called the 5' RACE reads; every CDR3 protein appears as one record, without DNA. This listing includes 350,000 to 550,000 distinct CDR3 sequences. The sequencing sample was made of blood. These receptors all come from a human donor with ulcerative colitis or Crohn's disease, or a healthy co-twin of an affected twin (not recorded which).

This CDR3 reads CASSSTDRVETQYF. The chain has TRBV11-2 and TRBJ2-5; TCRdb names TRBD1, which stays unverified in the absence of DNA. The CDR3 has 14 amino acids. The V gene's germline CDR1 is SGHAT and CDR2 FQNNGV.

The J gene is TRBJ1-1, the V gene TRBV20-1; TCRdb returns TRBD1, unconfirmable since there is no DNA. CDR1 and CDR2 from the germline V gene are DFQATT and SNEGSKA (reference sequence). The CDR3 runs to 12 residues. Here the CDR3 reads CSARTGTTEAFF.

V usage is TRBV10-3 and J usage is TRBJ1-4; checking the TCRdb D call of TRBD1 is not possible without DNA. This CDR3 has 17 amino acids. The germline gives CDR1 ENHRY, CDR2 SYGVKD. The chain's CDR3 is CAISESGEVSTNEKLFF.

This chain joins TRBV3-1 and TRBJ2-1. Germline lookup yields CDR1 LGHDT and CDR2 YNNKEL (reference sequence). This CDR3 is built from 15 residues. The CDR3 region is CASSSRLAVLNEQFF.

V gene TRBV4-3 combines with J gene TRBJ1-2. Germline assignment: CDR1 LGHNA and CDR2 YSLEER. This CDR3 is 13 amino acids long. CDR3 in amino acids: CASSQVLGYGYTF.

The chain is built from TRBV5-1 and TRBJ2-1; the D call from TCRdb, TRBD1, cannot be confirmed without DNA. Germline-derived CDR1 and CDR2 are SGHRS and YFSETQ. There are 16 residues in the CDR3. CDR3: CASSPTGTGGDPSQFF.

The CDR3 loop reads CASSFTGQNTGELFF. This sequence joins TRBV28 and TRBJ2-2; there is no DNA to check the TCRdb D call of TRBD1. This CDR3 comprises 15 residues. Per germline, CDR1 MDHEN and CDR2 SYDVKM.

The J gene is TRBJ2-1, the V gene TRBV12-3 or TRBV12-4; TCRdb selects TRBD2, and the lack of DNA leaves this call unchecked. This CDR3 spans 16 amino acids. The CDR3 is CASSQRTSGGANEQFF.

V usage is TRBV6-5 and J usage is TRBJ1-1; TCRdb picks TRBD1, but there is no DNA to check that call. The germline gives CDR1 MNHEY, CDR2 SVGAGI. CDR3 length equals 15 residues. CDR3: CASSYSETGATEAFF.

The chain carries TRBV5-6 and TRBJ1-2; the D call from TCRdb, TRBD1, cannot be confirmed without DNA. The CDR3 sequence is 14 residues long. From germline, CDR1 is SGHDT and CDR2 YYEEEE. CDR3 loop: CASNPDGPNYGYTF.

The chain carries TRBV5-1 and TRBJ1-1. This CDR3 contains 14 residues. Germline CDR1 reads SGHRS; CDR2 reads YFSETQ. CDR3: CASSPGMMNTEAFF.

This sequence joins TRBV6-2 or TRBV6-3 and TRBJ1-5; TCRdb returns TRBD1, unconfirmable since there is no DNA. Germline V gene data show CDR1 as MNHEY and CDR2 as SVGEGT. CDR3 length: 14 amino acids. CDR3 loop: CASSYRGDNQPQHF.

This chain uses TRBV6-5 with TRBJ1-5. The CDR3 has 13 residues. CDR1 MNHEY and CDR2 SVGAGI come from the germline V gene. The CDR3: CASSYQGNQPQHF.

CDR3 sequence: CASSLAQGNEQFF. The chain has TRBV7-7 and TRBJ2-1; without DNA, the TCRdb call of TRBD1 cannot be checked. CDR1 and CDR2 from the germline V gene are SSHAT and FNYEAQ (reference sequence). The CDR3 length is 13 residues.

The V gene is TRBV19, the J gene TRBJ1-1; TCRdb picks TRBD1, but there is no DNA to check that call. The germline CDR1 and CDR2 sequences are LNHDA and SQIVND (reference sequence). The CDR3 has 14 amino acids. CDR3 sequence: CASSSRTGDTEAFF.

The chain employs TRBV12-3 or TRBV12-4 and TRBJ2-7. The CDR3 totals 14 residues. CDR3 in amino acids: CASSFRPDSYEQYF.

This sequence joins TRBV20-1 and TRBJ2-1; TCRdb returns TRBD2, unconfirmable since there is no DNA. CDR1 DFQATT and CDR2 SNEGSKA come from the germline V gene (reference sequence). The CDR3 has 15 residues. CDR3 in amino acids: CSATPLAGGYNEQFF.

This sequence joins TRBV7-2 and TRBJ1-5; lacking DNA, the TRBD1 call made by TCRdb goes unchecked. Germline values: CDR1 SGHTA, CDR2 FQGNSA. The CDR3 runs to 15 residues. The CDR3 region is CASSLGGTAIQPQHF.

The chain uses TRBV6-5 and TRBJ1-4; TCRdb returns TRBD1, unconfirmable since there is no DNA. This CDR3 has 16 amino acids. Germline V gene sequence: CDR1 MNHEY, CDR2 SVGAGI. The CDR3 reads CASSYNPGTGREKLFF.

This CDR3 is CASSQDEGGRGYEQYF. The chain employs TRBV4-1 and TRBJ2-7; TCRdb returns TRBD1, unconfirmable since there is no DNA. CDR3 length equals 16 residues. CDR1 and CDR2 from the germline V gene are MGHRA and YSYEKL.

The genes are TRBV19 and TRBJ2-2; TCRdb gives TRBD1 as the D gene, but with no DNA this cannot be confirmed. Germline values: CDR1 LNHDA, CDR2 SQIVND (reference sequence). The CDR3 extends over 14 amino acids. The CDR3 here is CASSRQDNTGELFF.

The V and J genes are TRBV7-2 and TRBJ2-1. The V gene's germline CDR1 is SGHTA and CDR2 FQGNSA. This CDR3 has 14 amino acids. CDR3 region: CASSWGRSYNEQFF.

CDR3 region: CASRSGQESIAEAFF. The J gene is TRBJ1-1, the V gene TRBV12-3 or TRBV12-4; with no DNA, the TCRdb D assignment of TRBD1 cannot be verified. This CDR3 region has 15 residues.

The J gene is TRBJ2-7, the V gene TRBV10-3; no DNA is available, so the TRBD1 call from TCRdb remains unchecked. CDR1 is ENHRY and CDR2 is SYGVKD in the germline V gene. The CDR3 has 14 residues. The CDR3 protein is CAISPGTASYQQYF.

The CDR3 sequence: CASSYSRTVAKNIQYF. The chain carries TRBV6-5 and TRBJ2-4; TCRdb lists TRBD1, though no DNA is available to test this call. CDR1 is MNHEY and CDR2 is SVGAGI in the germline V gene. The length of the CDR3 is 16 residues.

This rearrangement joins TRBV27 to TRBJ2-1. The CDR3 length is 14 residues. Germline V gene lookup returns CDR1 MNHEY and CDR2 SMNVEV (reference sequence). The CDR3: CASSSMTVYNEQFF.

The chain combines TRBV27 with TRBJ2-1; TCRdb's D call, TRBD1, is unchecked because there is no DNA. The CDR3 runs to 14 residues. The germline gives CDR1 MNHEY, CDR2 SMNVEV (reference sequence). The CDR3: CASSSQGPPNEQFF.

The chain has TRBV6-5 and TRBJ2-7; TCRdb lists TRBD1, though no DNA is available to test this call. CDR1 MNHEY and CDR2 SVGAGI come from the germline V gene. This CDR3 region has 15 residues. This CDR3 reads CASSYSIQGPYEQYF.

The CDR3: CASSLAQLSPLHF. The chain uses TRBV7-2 and TRBJ1-6. This CDR3 has 13 residues. Germline V CDR1 and CDR2: SGHTA, FQGNSA.

This chain links TRBV12-3 or TRBV12-4 with TRBJ2-3; with no DNA, the TCRdb D assignment of TRBD2 cannot be verified. The CDR3 covers 16 residues. The CDR3 region is CASSLLPAGGGDTQYF.

By frequency, this clonotype is medium-sized (0.01 to 0.1%). The rearrangement links TRBV7-2 to TRBJ2-1; as DNA is missing, the TRBD2 call by TCRdb cannot be tested. The CDR3 runs to 16 residues. The germline V gene has CDR1 SGHTA and CDR2 FQGNSA. CDR3: CASSLEGLAAQNEQFF.

The J gene is TRBJ2-5, the V gene TRBV12-3 or TRBV12-4; TCRdb picks TRBD2, but there is no DNA to check that call. CDR3 length: 13 amino acids. The CDR3 region is CASGTSGQETQYF.